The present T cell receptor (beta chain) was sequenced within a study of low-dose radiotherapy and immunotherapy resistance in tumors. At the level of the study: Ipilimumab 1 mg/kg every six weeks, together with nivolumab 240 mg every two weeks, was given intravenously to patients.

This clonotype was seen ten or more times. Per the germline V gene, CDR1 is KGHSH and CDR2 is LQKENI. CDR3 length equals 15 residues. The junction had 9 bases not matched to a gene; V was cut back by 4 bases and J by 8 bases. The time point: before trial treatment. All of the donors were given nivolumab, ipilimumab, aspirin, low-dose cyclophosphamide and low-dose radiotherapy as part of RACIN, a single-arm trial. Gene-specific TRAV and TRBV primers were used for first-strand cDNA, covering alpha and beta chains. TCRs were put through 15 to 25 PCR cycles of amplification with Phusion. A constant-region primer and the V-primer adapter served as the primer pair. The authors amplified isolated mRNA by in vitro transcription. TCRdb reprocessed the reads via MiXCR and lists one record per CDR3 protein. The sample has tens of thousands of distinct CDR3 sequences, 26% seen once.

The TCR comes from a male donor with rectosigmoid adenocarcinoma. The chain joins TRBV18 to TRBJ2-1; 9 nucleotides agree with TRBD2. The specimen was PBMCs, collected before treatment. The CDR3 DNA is TGTGCCAGCTCACAGGCTAGCGGGATATCGGATGAGCAGTTCTTC. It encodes CASSQASGISDEQFF.